What follows describes a single T cell receptor (beta chain). Other DNA sequences from this sample encode an identical CDR3 as well. The sample is drawn from a study of blood T cell repertoires in COVID-19. Assay used: immunoSEQ multiplex PCR; TCRdb lists only in-frame clones, some missing. The sample lists over 450,000 clones, approximately 91% seen once, with 7.5% to 9.5% in the top ten. The receptor was derived from a woman aged 50 to 60 with COVID-19, enrolled during active disease. Sequencing was done on a sample of peripheral blood.

The CDR3, as DNA: TGTGCCAGCAGCCAAGATCAGGGATCCGACTATGGCTACACCTTC. Translated: CASSQDQGSDYGYTF. The rearrangement links TRBV4-2 to TRBJ1-2; the D gene is possibly TRBD1 (5 bases). Germline CDR1 LGHNA, CDR2 YNFKEQ. V was pared by 0 bases and J by 3 bases, with 11 bases between. The CDR3 is 15 amino acids.